This T cell receptor (beta chain) derives from a study of blood T cell repertoires in COVID-19. At the level of the study: The study drew acute and convalescent COVID-19 samples from the United States, Italy and Spain.

CDR3 size: 15 residues. Trimming took 6 bases from V and 8 from J, leaving 17 bases between them. Looked up from germline, CDR1 is MNHEY and CDR2 is SVGAGI. In the original processing: It was from reference gene primer amplification that nucleated cell counts were estimated. Only in-frame clones appear in the TCRdb table, and some are missing; sequencing was by immunoSEQ multiplex PCR. V, J and clone size are those of that table, while D and trimming were read from the DNA. Of a few hundred thousand clones in the sample, about 90% were seen once. The rearrangement joins TRBV6-5 to TRBJ1-6, with D possibly being TRBD1 (5 bases). The source is a human donor in a cohort exposed to, infected with or recovered from COVID-19 (not recorded which). The donor label of this sample is uncertain. The sequenced material came from PBMCs or T cells enriched from blood (not recorded which). The CDR3 nucleotides read TGTGCCAGCAGCCCATCCTTTCAGGGCGATTCACCCCTCCACTTT. Translating gives CASSPSFQGDSPLHF.